The clone carrying this TCR beta chain was recorded once. What it recognizes is unknown. The sample comes from a study of PD-L1 blockade in urothelial cancer. Whole-study findings and limits: Expansion of tumor-associated blood clones at 3 weeks was greater in durable-benefit patients.

The repertoire was sequenced with immunoSEQ multiplex PCR; TCRdb's copy has only in-frame clones and lacks some. This sample has fewer than 50,000 clones, with about four fifths found just once. Time point reported: pretreatment peripheral blood. V dropped 3 bases and J dropped 6 bases, with 15 bases sitting between them. The germline gives CDR1 MGHRA, CDR2 YSYEKL. The CDR3 length is 15 residues. This sequence was found in a man between 65 and 85 years old with urothelial cancer. Sample: PBMCs, taken around atezolizumab (anti-PD-L1) treatment. The rearrangement joins TRBV4-1 to TRBJ1-5; D not certain. The CDR3 nucleotides read TGCGCCAGCAGCCACAGCCCAGCGGATGGTCAGCCCCAGCATTTT. The encoded protein is CASSHSPADGQPQHF.